These 5 T cell receptor beta chains originate from one sample sequenced in a study of CD8+ T cells in alopecia areata. Noted treatment: oral pan-JAK inhibitor, 5-10 mg twice daily. RNA extraction and reverse transcription yielded cDNA as sequencing template. Assay used: immunoSEQ multiplex PCR; TCRdb lists only in-frame clones, some missing. This table holds about 200,000 clones, roughly 60% found once. Sample: CD4+ T cells sorted from blood, taken at week 24, from a patient treated with tofacitinib. These receptors came from a human donor with alopecia areata.

The chain links TRBV5-1 to TRBJ2-7; the D is unclear. With 3 bases removed from V and 2 bases from J, the gap between germline ends came to 12 bases. In germline, CDR1 is SGHRS, CDR2 YFSETQ. The CDR3 covers 14 residues. CDR3: CASSSAPSAYEQYF. Written as DNA, the CDR3 is TGCGCCAGCAGCTCCGCACCCAGCGCCTACGAGCAGTACTTC.

The table lists this clone with a few counts. This chain joins TRBV9 and TRBJ2-5; 10 bases are shared with TRBD2. V lost 3 bases to trimming and J lost 2 bases; unmatched junction nucleotides: 1. CDR1 is SGDLS and CDR2 is YYNGEE in the germline V gene. The length of the CDR3 is 14 residues. CDR3 in DNA: TGTGCCAGCAGCGAGACTAGCGGGCAAGAGACCCAGTACTTC. Encoded protein: CASSETSGQETQYF.

The chain has TRBV2 and TRBJ1-5; the match to TRBD1 covers 7 bases. Germline V gives CDR1 SNHLY, CDR2 FYNNEI. Germline trimming cut 9 bases from V and 9 bases from J; bases unmatched to any gene: 8. The CDR3 length is 12 residues. The CDR3 here is CASSRGAAPQHF. The CDR3 bases are TGTGCCAGTAGCAGGGGGGCAGCGCCCCAGCATTTT.

The chain employs TRBV5-1 and TRBJ2-7; D is unresolved. Germline V gene sequence: CDR1 SGHRS, CDR2 YFSETQ. This CDR3 spans 13 amino acids. V lost 7 bases, J lost 1 base, and 12 bases lay in between. This CDR3 is CASGPGSSYEQYF. The DNA of the CDR3 is TGCGCCAGCGGTCCAGGATCATCCTACGAGCAGTACTTC.

The sample holds one count of this clone. The chain uses TRBV5-1 and TRBJ1-2; 8 nucleotides agree with TRBD1. Trimming took 4 bases from V and 3 from J; bases not matched to a gene: 8. The CDR3 runs 15 residues. The germline V gene has CDR1 SGHRS and CDR2 YFSETQ. CDR3 sequence: CASSAGQGKDYGYTF. In nucleotides, the CDR3 is TGCGCCAGCAGCGCCGGACAGGGAAAGGACTATGGCTACACCTTC.